This TCR beta chain derives from a study of identifying expanded T cells in peripheral blood (dated by TCRdb to the late 2010s). Background for the entire study: Separate aliquots of the same genomic DNA pool were sequenced to produce technical replicates, and four replicates were compared in pairs.

The immunoSEQ Assay, which relies on bias-controlled multiplex PCR amplification of genomic DNA, was used to profile TCRbeta CDR3 regions. Per the source publication's procedure: The absolute abundance of each unique TCRbeta CDR3 region was quantified after sequences were collapsed and filtered. Differential abundance was assessed using a binomial (Fisher-equivalent) model and a beta-binomial model in which time-dependent variance fitted from healthy donors was added. Any clone with fewer than 5 combined templates was excluded, and a clone was called differentially abundant if its Benjamini-Hochberg FDR was below 0.01. Beta-binomial variance was modeled as a function of total template count across the two samples using the form v = (b*log(k)+a)^2. Sourced from immuneACCESS, this table was stored by TCRdb with only in-frame sequences that have V and J called. A share of the clones is absent; for the studies checked, an unresolved V gene accounts for under half, and the remainder has no known explanation. That table supplies the V and J calls and clone size; D and trimming were determined from the DNA. Present in this sample are approximately 120,000 clones, about 87% of which were seen just once. The ten largest make up just under 8.5% of the sample.

During the collection period, no immune events, such as infections, were documented for the healthy donors. Time-dependent variance in a beta-binomial model of T-cell clone differential abundance was calibrated using healthy-donor blood repertoires as a training cohort. The training cohort comprised ten or so healthy donors, 3 female and 7 male. The donors were between roughly 29 and 70 years old, with an average age of approximately 45 years. Whole blood was collected from each healthy donor at three time points spaced two weeks apart and obtained from a commercial supplier. For immunosequencing, genomic DNA was extracted from unsorted whole blood. The germline V gene specifies MNHEY as CDR1 and SVGAGI as CDR2. The CDR3, from cysteine to phenylalanine, totals 12 residues. Only the CDR3 DNA is retained, 36 bases long and in frame from the first base. V sheds 6 bases and J sheds 10 bases, leaving 13 bases between their ends.

Regarding this clone: Its antigen is still unknown. Qualities for individual bases were not recorded, and no much larger clone is one base off.

The research as a whole found: Approximately 1.2 differentially abundant clones were flagged by the binomial model between technical replicates, whereas about 17 and 20 were flagged over about two weeks and four weeks, respectively. Across all healthy-donor time intervals, the beta-binomial model significantly cut both the number of clones called differentially abundant and the false-positive rate. It was expected by the authors that biological variance in healthy repertoires might increase further over much longer intervals, such as months to years. In all healthy donors, the variance in clone template counts between samples taken about 14 days apart rose significantly as total template count increased.

The clonotype comes from a person between 18 and 70 years old in good health. The sample taken for sequencing was blood. This sequence uses TRBV6-5 and TRBJ2-1; a tentative D call is TRBD2 (5 bases match). The nucleotide sequence reads TGTGCCAGCAGGGCTAGCTTCGGAGAGCAGTTCTTC. This yields the protein CASRASFGEQFF.